These 23 T cell receptor beta chains were sequenced from one sample in a study. Using its own MiXCR run on the RT-PCR reads, TCRdb lists one record per CDR3 protein. Here the sample spans around 700,000 distinct CDR3 sequences, approximately 14% being singletons. Sequenced sample: memory CD4+ T cells from blood. The receptors come from a female donor in good health, serving as a healthy control.

This clonotype was detected ten times or more. This rearrangement joins TRBV4-3 to TRBJ1-1; a weak D match, TRBD1 (6 bases). Deletions cut 0 bases from V and 0 bases from J, with 20 bases between. The CDR3 covers 19 residues. The germline gives CDR1 LGHNA, CDR2 YSLEER. CDR3 region: CASSQDPPGIGGLNTEAFF. The DNA of the CDR3 is TGCGCCAGCAGCCAAGATCCGCCCGGGATTGGGGGGCTGAACACTGAAGCTTTCTTT.

This rearrangement joins TRBV4-3 to TRBJ1-4; unclear D gene. This CDR3 is built from 16 residues. V dropped 0 bases and J dropped 3 bases, with 11 bases sitting between them. Germline CDR1 reads LGHNA; CDR2 reads YSLEER. CDR3 in DNA: TGCGCCAGCAGCCAAGATAGAAGGCTCTCTAATGAAAAACTGTTTTTT. This gives the protein CASSQDRRLSNEKLFF.

This chain uses TRBV24-1 with TRBJ1-2; D may be TRBD1 (5 bases). CDR1 is KGHDR and CDR2 is SFDVKD in the germline V gene. CDR3 size: 18 residues. V lost 3 bases and J lost 4, with 23 bases in between. The CDR3 loop is CATSDLGRGSGRTYGYTF. The CDR3 nucleotides read TGTGCCACCAGTGATCTGGGGCGTGGGTCAGGGCGTACCTATGGCTACACCTTC.

About this clonotype itself: Being one base from a much bigger clone, this may be a read error. As DNA, the CDR3 is TGTGCCAGCAGCCACGCGACCGGGACAGGGGGCGACTACACCTTC. Translated, it gives CASSHATGTGGDYTF. This sequence joins TRBV3-1 and TRBJ1-2; the match to TRBD1 covers 12 bases. Germline CDR1 LGHDT, CDR2 YNNKEL (reference sequence). CDR3 length: 15 amino acids. J was trimmed by 10 bases and V by 3 bases; bases with no gene match: 9.

At least ten counts were recorded for this clonotype. DNA of the CDR3: TGTGCCAGCAGCTTAGTGGGACGCGAGCAGTACTTC. This codes for CASSLVGREQYF. The rearrangement joins TRBV11-2 to TRBJ2-7; D is perhaps TRBD1 or TRBD2 (5 bases each). In germline, CDR1 is SGHAT, CDR2 FQNNGV. The CDR3 sequence is 12 residues long. Trimming took off 1 base at V and 6 bases at J, with 7 bases between the two ends. The whole variable domain, filled in from reference TRBV11-2 and TRBJ2-7, reads EAGVAQSPRYKIIEKRQSVAFWCNPISGHATLYWYQQILGQGPKLLIQFQNNGVVDDSQLPKDRFSAERLKGVDSTLKIQPAKLEDSAVYLCASSLVGREQYFGPGTRLTVT.

The V and J genes are TRBV20-1 and TRBJ1-1, with 7 bases identical to TRBD1. Germline V gene data show CDR1 as DFQATT and CDR2 as SNEGSKA (reference sequence). The V segment lost 3 bases and the J segment 8 bases; nucleotides outside the gene matches: 9. CDR3 length equals 13 residues. DNA for the CDR3: TGCAGTGCTAGGCCCAGGGGGATTGGAGAAGCTTTCTTT. This gives the protein CSARPRGIGEAFF.

The table lists this clonotype with a few counts. The rearrangement uses TRBV20-1 and TRBJ2-3, with TRBD1 identical over 9 bases. Germline trimming cut 6 bases from V and 0 bases from J; bases unmatched to any gene: 4. The CDR3 totals 14 residues. Germline lookup yields CDR1 DFQATT and CDR2 SNEGSKA (reference sequence). CDR3 in amino acids: CSAIGQGSTDTQYF. In DNA, the CDR3 is TGCAGTGCCATAGGACAGGGGAGCACAGATACGCAGTATTTT.

At least ten counts were recorded for this clonotype. V usage is TRBV7-2 and J usage is TRBJ2-6, with D uncertain. The CDR3 contains 13 residues. The V end lost 3 bases, the J end lost 4 bases, and 4 bases lay between the germline ends. Germline V gene lookup returns CDR1 SGHTA and CDR2 FQGNSA. The CDR3: CASSFTGANVLTF. For the CDR3, the DNA is TGTGCCAGCAGCTTCACCGGGGCCAACGTCCTGACTTTC. Using reference TRBV7-2 and TRBJ2-6 for the parts outside the CDR3, the full variable domain is GAGVSQSPSNKVTEKGKDVELRCDPISGHTALYWYRQSLGQGLEFLIYFQGNSAPDKSGLPSDRFSAERTGGSVSTLTIQRTQQEDSAVYLCASSFTGANVLTFGAGSRLTVL.

For the CDR3, the DNA is TGTGCCACCCAAGCTGGGGGGAGGACTGAAGCTTTCTTT. Protein product: CATQAGGRTEAFF. The chain combines TRBV2 with TRBJ1-1; possible D gene TRBD1, 5 bases. From germline, CDR1 is SNHLY and CDR2 FYNNEI. V dropped 10 bases and J dropped 5 bases, with 17 bases sitting between them. CDR3 length: 13 residues.

The chain combines TRBV6-5 with TRBJ1-4, with D uncertain. The length of the CDR3 is 14 residues. Germline CDR1 MNHEY, CDR2 SVGAGI. Trimming left V 4 bases short and J 3 bases short, with 9 bases between. CDR3 nucleotides: TGTGCCAGCAGTTGGACGGCCGCTAATGAAAAACTGTTTTTT. It is translated as CASSWTAANEKLFF.

This clonotype was counted many times. The rearrangement links TRBV7-9 to TRBJ1-1; 7 nucleotides align to TRBD1. The junction had 10 bases not matched to a gene; V was cut back by 5 bases and J by 4 bases. The CDR3 is 15 amino acids. The germline V gene has CDR1 SEHNR and CDR2 FQNEAQ (reference sequence). Written as DNA, the CDR3 is TGTGCCAGCAGCCTACCAGGGGGGCGAGGCACTGAAGCTTTCTTT. It is translated as CASSLPGGRGTEAFF. Full variable domain (rest looked up from reference TRBV7-9 and TRBJ1-1): DTGVSQNPRHKITKRGQNVTFRCDPISEHNRLYWYRQTLGQGPEFLTYFQNEAQLEKSRLLSDRFSAERPKGSFSTLEIQRTEQGDSAMYLCASSLPGGRGTEAFFGQGTRLTVV.

V gene TRBV6-2 or TRBV6-3 combines with J gene TRBJ2-2, with no clear D. V lost 2 bases and J lost 5, with 9 bases in between. The CDR3 consists of 14 residues. The germline V gene encodes CDR1 MNHEY and CDR2 SVGEGT. The CDR3 protein is CASSYPSLTGELFF. Written as DNA, the CDR3 is TGTGCCAGCAGTTACCCCTCATTAACCGGGGAGCTGTTTTTT.

This clonotype showed up just a few times. This chain connects TRBV4-3 to TRBJ2-4, with 12 bases aligning to TRBD1. This CDR3 is built from 16 residues. V dropped 1 base and J dropped 8; count of bases not matched to a gene: 6. The germline V gene has CDR1 LGHNA and CDR2 YSLEER. The CDR3 protein is CASSQVGTGGGDIQYF. The CDR3 nucleotides are TGCGCCAGCAGCCAAGTAGGGACAGGGGGCGGGGACATTCAGTACTTC.

The V call is TRBV5-1, the J call TRBJ2-7; D assignment may be TRBD1 or TRBD2 (5 bases each). Germline lookup yields CDR1 SGHRS and CDR2 YFSETQ. This CDR3 spans 16 amino acids. The V gene lost 0 bases and the J gene lost 2 bases, with 15 bases spanning the gap. CDR3 coding DNA: TGCGCCAGCAGCTTGGCCCCGGGACGTCAGACCTACGAGCAGTACTTC. This gives the protein CASSLAPGRQTYEQYF. The whole variable domain, remainder taken from reference TRBV5-1 and TRBJ2-7, is KAGVTQTPRYLIKTRGQQVTLSCSPISGHRSVSWYQQTPGQGLQFLFEYFSETQRNKGNFPGRFSGRQFSNSRSEMNVSTLELGDSALYLCASSLAPGRQTYEQYFGPGTRLTVT.

This clonotype was counted a few times. The chain couples TRBV6-5 to TRBJ1-2, with TRBD1 matching over 9 bases. The trim removed 2 bases at V and 8 bases at J, leaving 6 bases unmatched. This CDR3 region has 14 residues. From germline, CDR1 is MNHEY and CDR2 SVGAGI. Here the CDR3 DNA reads TGTGCCAGCAGTTACGCGGGGACAGGGTCGGGCTACACCTTC. It translates to CASSYAGTGSGYTF.

This clonotype was counted at least ten times. The V call is TRBV5-1, the J call TRBJ2-1; 7 bases agree with TRBD2. Germline loops: CDR1 SGHRS, CDR2 YFSETQ. This CDR3 comprises 14 residues. Trimming at V came to 0 bases and at J to 7 bases, leaving 4 bases not matched to a gene. The CDR3 DNA reads as TGCGCCAGCAGCTTGGGCGGGAGTGGTAATGAGCAGTTCTTC. Residues: CASSLGGSGNEQFF. The full variable domain, its missing parts supplied by reference TRBV5-1 and TRBJ2-1, is KAGVTQTPRYLIKTRGQQVTLSCSPISGHRSVSWYQQTPGQGLQFLFEYFSETQRNKGNFPGRFSGRQFSNSRSEMNVSTLELGDSALYLCASSLGGSGNEQFFGPGTRLTVL.

This clonotype came up many times. V usage is TRBV27 and J usage is TRBJ2-3; 7 bases align to TRBD2. Germline assignment: CDR1 MNHEY and CDR2 SMNVEV (reference sequence). V lost 3 bases to trimming and J lost 4 bases; unmatched junction nucleotides: 4. This CDR3 is 14 amino acids long. The CDR3 bases are TGTGCCAGCAGTTTTAATGGGAGGGCAGATACGCAGTATTTT. It is translated as CASSFNGRADTQYF.

This chain uses TRBV20-1 with TRBJ1-1; possible D gene TRBD1, 5 bases. This CDR3 comprises 14 residues. V was cut by 0 bases and J by 2 bases, with 10 bases left in between. Germline values: CDR1 DFQATT, CDR2 SNEGSKA (reference sequence). The CDR3 loop reads CSARDGRANTEAFF. Here the CDR3 DNA reads TGCAGTGCTAGAGATGGCAGGGCAAACACTGAAGCTTTCTTT.

In its sample, this clonotype was seen a few times. The chain combines TRBV20-1 with TRBJ2-1; D remains unclear. The CDR3 runs 16 residues. Germline CDR1 reads DFQATT; CDR2 reads SNEGSKA (reference sequence). V shed 5 bases and J shed 0 bases, with 17 bases lying between them. This CDR3 reads CSAGSSYSSSYNEQFF. CDR3 sequence (DNA): TGCAGTGCTGGATCCTCATACTCGAGCTCCTACAATGAGCAGTTCTTC.

The genes are TRBV5-1 and TRBJ1-4; D is perhaps TRBD1 (6 bases). V was pared by 3 bases and J by 2 bases, with 11 bases between. The CDR3 is 15 residues long. Germline-derived CDR1 and CDR2 are SGHRS and YFSETQ. The CDR3 region is CASSSTGSTNEKLFF. The CDR3 coding sequence is TGCGCCAGCAGCTCAACAGGGAGCACTAATGAAAAACTGTTTTTT.

The J gene is TRBJ2-7, the V gene TRBV12-2; the D call of TRBD2 is as the table states it, not checked on the DNA. TRBV12-2 is a listed pseudogene. The CDR3 runs 16 residues. The CDR3 is CASRLALWGLSVEQYF. CDR3 DNA: TGTGCAAGTCGCTTAGCGCTTTGGGGACTATCGGTCGAGCAGTACTTC.

This clonotype was seen only a few times. The chain is built from TRBV20-1 and TRBJ2-3; 10 nucleotides line up with TRBD2. Per germline, CDR1 DFQATT and CDR2 SNEGSKA (reference sequence). After removal of 6 bases from V and 4 bases from J, the junction contained 4 bases not matched to a gene. This CDR3 region has 13 residues. The CDR3 protein is CSALTSGPDTQYF. The CDR3 DNA reads as TGCAGTGCACTGACTAGCGGGCCAGATACGCAGTATTTT.

This clonotype came up a few times. V and J are TRBV5-6 and TRBJ1-1, with D possibly TRBD1 on 5 matching bases. Germline V gene lookup returns CDR1 SGHDT and CDR2 YYEEEE. This CDR3 spans 12 amino acids. Trimming cost V 6 bases and J 11 bases, with 17 bases left between them. The CDR3 loop is CASTQGISAAFF. CDR3 bases: TGTGCCAGCACCCAGGGTATTAGTGCGGCTTTCTTT.